The 10 T cell receptor beta chains presented below share a single source sample, sequenced in a study of T-cell reconstitution after alpha-beta-depleted transplantation in children. Molecular barcoding with unique molecular identifiers was used for the TCRbeta library. TCRdb fed the PCR reads into MiXCR, producing one record per CDR3 protein. The sample records 150,000 to 200,000 distinct CDR3 sequences, 13% to 15% being singletons. Sequencing used PBMCs from the stem cell graft donor, obtained from the stem cell graft. Source of these receptors: a human donor who donated a stem cell graft to a child with acute lymphoblastic leukemia.

This clonotype has ten or more counts. The chain is built from TRBV18 and TRBJ2-3; TRBD2 aligns across 7 bases. The CDR3 totals 15 residues. V dropped 5 bases and J dropped 0; count of bases not matched to a gene: 5. Germline values: CDR1 KGHSH, CDR2 LQKENI. The chain's CDR3 is CASSYYSGSTDTQYF. The CDR3 DNA reads TGTGCCAGCTCATACTATAGCGGGAGCACAGATACGCAGTATTTT.

This clonotype was detected ten times or more. This rearrangement joins TRBV5-1 to TRBJ1-1, with no clear D. This CDR3 region has 14 residues. Germline V CDR1 and CDR2: SGHRS, YFSETQ. V lost 1 base to trimming and J lost 3 bases, with 10 bases between them. The CDR3 DNA follows: TGCGCCAGCAGCTTGTTGATAATGGACACTGAAGCTTTCTTT. This codes for CASSLLIMDTEAFF.

This clonotype occurred many times. This chain connects TRBV12-3 or TRBV12-4 to TRBJ2-2; D ambiguous. This CDR3 contains 16 residues. Trimming stripped 6 bases from V and 3 bases from J, with 17 bases between. The CDR3 coding sequence is TGTGCCAGCAGCTCTCCGGGTAGGATGGACACCGGGGAGCTGTTTTTT. Its translation is CASSSPGRMDTGELFF.

This clonotype has ten or more counts. The chain is built from TRBV27 and TRBJ2-7; TRBD1 aligns across 8 bases. V lost 4 bases and J lost 0; bases outside the gene matches: 2. Germline CDR1 reads MNHEY; CDR2 reads SMNVEV (reference sequence). CDR3 length: 14 amino acids. The CDR3 bases are TGTGCCAGCAGTTCGCAGGGGGCCTCCTACGAGCAGTACTTC. Translated: CASSSQGASYEQYF.

This clonotype has ten or more counts. This chain joins TRBV7-2 and TRBJ1-1; tentatively, D is TRBD1 (5 bases). Trimming removed 1 base from V and 4 bases from J, with 10 bases in between. This CDR3 is 14 amino acids long. CDR1 and CDR2 from the germline V gene are SGHTA and FQGNSA. This chain's CDR3 is CASSLDGGSTEAFF. CDR3 DNA: TGTGCCAGCAGCTTAGACGGGGGGAGCACTGAAGCTTTCTTT.

V is TRBV12-3 or TRBV12-4 and J is TRBJ2-1; tentative D call: TRBD2 (6 bases). The CDR3 has 14 residues. The germline V and J ends were trimmed by 4 bases and 6 bases, with 13 bases remaining between them. CDR3 protein: CASSWGEQGNEQFF. The CDR3 coding sequence is TGTGCCAGCAGTTGGGGGGAGCAGGGCAATGAGCAGTTCTTC.

This clonotype showed up many times. This rearrangement joins TRBV7-9 to TRBJ2-7, with D tentatively TRBD1 or TRBD2 (5 bases each). CDR1 SEHNR and CDR2 FQNEAQ come from the germline V gene (reference sequence). Trimming stripped 3 bases from V and 3 bases from J, with 9 bases between. This CDR3 is built from 13 residues. CDR3 sequence reads: CASSLGTRYEQYF. In nucleotides, the CDR3 is TGTGCCAGCAGCTTGGGGACCCGCTACGAGCAGTACTTC.

Many counts were recorded for this clonotype. The chain couples TRBV27 to TRBJ2-7; D is perhaps TRBD1 or TRBD2 (5 bases each). CDR1 is MNHEY and CDR2 is SMNVEV in the germline V gene (reference sequence). This CDR3 region has 14 residues. The V gene lost 6 bases and the J gene lost 7 bases, with 19 bases spanning the gap. The CDR3 here is CASRTPAGTEEQYF. The CDR3 DNA is TGTGCCAGCAGAACTCCCGCCGGGACGGAGGAGCAGTACTTC.

A few counts support this clonotype. CDR3 DNA sequence: TGTGCCAGCAGCCAAACGACTCGGACGGAGACCCAGTACTTC. Its protein is CASSQTTRTETQYF. This chain joins TRBV14 and TRBJ2-5; D call uncertain. This CDR3 region has 14 residues. Germline V gives CDR1 SGHDN, CDR2 FVKESK. V lost 2 bases and J 5 bases, leaving 12 bases between the germline ends.

This clonotype was seen at least ten times. The V and J genes are TRBV5-1 and TRBJ1-1; D ambiguous. Germline values: CDR1 SGHRS, CDR2 YFSETQ. This CDR3 region has 16 residues. V was clipped by 0 bases and J by 0 bases, with 12 bases between them. This CDR3 reads CASSLAWGGMNTEAFF. CDR3 nucleotides: TGCGCCAGCAGCTTGGCCTGGGGTGGGATGAACACTGAAGCTTTCTTT.